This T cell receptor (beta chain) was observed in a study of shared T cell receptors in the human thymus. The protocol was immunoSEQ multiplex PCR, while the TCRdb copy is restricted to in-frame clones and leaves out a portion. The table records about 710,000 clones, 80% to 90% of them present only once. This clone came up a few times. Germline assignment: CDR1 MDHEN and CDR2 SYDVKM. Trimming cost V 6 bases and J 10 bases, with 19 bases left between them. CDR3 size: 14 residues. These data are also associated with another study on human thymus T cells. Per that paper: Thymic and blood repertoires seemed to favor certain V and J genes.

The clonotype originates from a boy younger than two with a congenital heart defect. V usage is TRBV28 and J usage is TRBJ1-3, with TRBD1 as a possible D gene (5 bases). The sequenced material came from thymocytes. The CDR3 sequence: CASSRLGALSTIYF. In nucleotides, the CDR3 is TGTGCCAGCAGCCGCCTTGGGGCCTTAAGTACCATATATTTT.